Detailed here is one T cell receptor beta chain. Its antigen remains unidentified. Germline V gene sequence: CDR1 MDHEN, CDR2 SYDVKM. There are 14 residues in the CDR3. Trimming removed 2 bases at V and 2 bases at J, with 9 bases between. Libraries were prepared by immunoSEQ multiplex PCR; TCRdb keeps only in-frame clonotypes and omits some of them. The table lists more than 1 million clones, around three quarters of them singletons. This sample is part of a study of shared clonotypes between healthy human individuals. Whole-study findings and limits: Sampling used blood alone; tissue repertoires probably differ. Generally, naive subsets came out with larger estimated richness than memory subsets.

The donors were all Caucasian adults (living in Nashville, Tennessee). Division of CD4+ cells produced a CD45RA+ naive subset and a CD45RA-negative memory subset. The sample taken for sequencing was memory CD4+ T cells from PBMCs. Stated subset: CD45RA-negative fraction. The chain has TRBV28 and TRBJ2-5; D not resolved. The sequence derives from a man younger than 35 in good health. Some clones in this sample may be carry-over from other donors' samples. For the CDR3, the DNA is TGTGCCAGCAGTTTAAGCGACGCACAAGAGACCCAGTACTTC. Its protein product is CASSLSDAQETQYF. Drawing the rest from reference TRBV28 and TRBJ2-5, the complete variable domain is DVKVTQSSRYLVKRTGEKVFLECVQDMDHENMFWYRQDPGLGLRLIYFSYDVKMKEKGDIPEGYSVSREKKERFSLILESASTNQTSMYLCASSLSDAQETQYFGPGTRLLVL.